This T cell receptor (beta chain) derives from a study of CD8 T cells in ankylosing spondylitis. The CDR3 extends over 13 amino acids. V shed 2 bases and J shed 7 bases, with 11 bases lying between them. Germline values: CDR1 MNHEY, CDR2 SVGAGI. This clonotype appeared many times. What it binds is not known. Overall study results and limits: Characteristic of ankylosing spondylitis blood, it appeared, was a TCR beta motif comprising roughly eight highly homologous variants.

Each TCR beta library was made by quantitative 5'-RACE that incorporated molecular barcodes. TCRdb re-called the 5' RACE reads through MiXCR, storing one row per CDR3 protein. The sample includes about 460,000 distinct CDR3 sequences, approximately 5% of them seen just once. Material: blood, either unsorted or a sorted T cell fraction (not recorded which). The receptor's source is a male donor with ankylosing spondylitis. The chain couples TRBV6-5 to TRBJ1-2; perhaps TRBD1 as D (5 bases). The CDR3 DNA is TGTGCCAGCAGTTACAATAGGGGAGCTGGCTACACCTTC. Its protein product is CASSYNRGAGYTF.